Below, 16 T cell receptor beta chains from the same sample are listed, as sequenced in a study of OX40 agonist ivuxolimab in advanced cancers. Only in-frame clones appear in the TCRdb table, and some are missing; sequencing was by immunoSEQ multiplex PCR. This sample has roughly 68,000 clones, with approximately 89% found just once. The sequenced sample was CD4+ or CD8+ T cells sorted from blood, obtained in a trial of the OX40 agonist ivuxolimab. The origin of the receptors is an adult with an advanced solid tumor such as melanoma, head and neck, liver or kidney cancer.

The chain couples TRBV6-6 to TRBJ2-7; no definite D call. Trimming removed 5 bases from V and 2 bases from J, with 4 bases in between. Germline V gives CDR1 MNHNY, CDR2 SVGAGI (reference sequence). CDR3 size: 11 residues. CDR3 sequence: CASSLPYEQYF. The CDR3 nucleotides are TGTGCCAGCAGTCTCCCCTACGAGCAGTACTTC.

The chain couples TRBV5-1 to TRBJ2-5; D gene ambiguous. Deletions cut 1 base from V and 1 base from J, with 8 bases between. Germline V gene sequence: CDR1 SGHRS, CDR2 YFSETQ. This CDR3 is built from 14 residues. The CDR3 reads CASSLSWAQETQYF. The CDR3 DNA sequence: TGCGCCAGCAGCTTGTCGTGGGCCCAAGAGACCCAGTACTTC.

The chain recombines TRBV5-6 with TRBJ2-7; D gene uncertain. Per the germline V gene, CDR1 is SGHDT and CDR2 is YYEEEE. The V and J ends lost 1 base and 3 bases respectively, with 8 bases between them. The length of the CDR3 is 13 residues. The CDR3 DNA sequence: TGTGCCAGCAGCTTGAGTTCAGGCTACGAGCAGTACTTC. Encoded protein: CASSLSSGYEQYF.

This chain uses TRBV5-4 with TRBJ2-1; 9 nucleotides match TRBD2. This CDR3 contains 15 residues. V gave up 3 bases and J gave up 7 bases; unmatched junction bases: 8. The V gene's germline CDR1 is SGHNT and CDR2 YYREEE (reference sequence). The CDR3 protein is CASSSGTSLGNEQFF. CDR3 in DNA: TGTGCCAGCAGCTCCGGGACTAGCCTTGGGAATGAGCAGTTCTTC.

The rearrangement uses TRBV30 and TRBJ1-3; unclear D gene. This CDR3 is built from 13 residues. Germline CDR1 GTSNPN, CDR2 SVGIG (reference sequence). Deletions cut 5 bases from V and 3 bases from J, with 11 bases between. In DNA, the CDR3 is TGTGCCTGGTCAGCCGGTGTTGGAAACACCATATATTTT. Translated, it gives CAWSAGVGNTIYF.

The chain links TRBV2 to TRBJ2-1, with D uncertain. Germline V lookup: CDR1 SNHLY, CDR2 FYNNEI. The CDR3 loop spans 10 amino acids. Trimming cost V 8 bases and J 9 bases, with 8 bases left between them. The CDR3 loop is CASSYTEQFF. In DNA, the CDR3 is TGTGCCAGCTCATATACTGAGCAGTTCTTC.

V and J are TRBV18 and TRBJ1-1; D gene ambiguous. The CDR3 consists of 14 residues. Trimming left V 2 bases short and J 1 base short, with 8 bases between. CDR1 and CDR2 (germline): KGHSH, LQKENI. The CDR3 DNA sequence: TGTGCCAGCTCACCATTTCGGGAGAACACTGAAGCTTTCTTT. This gives the protein CASSPFRENTEAFF.

The rearrangement links TRBV5-4 to TRBJ1-5; 7 bases are shared with TRBD1. CDR3 length: 15 amino acids. CDR1 SGHNT and CDR2 YYREEE come from the germline V gene (reference sequence). V lost 0 bases to trimming and J lost 7 bases; unmatched junction nucleotides: 7. The CDR3 nucleotides are TGTGCCAGCAGCTTGGCAGGGGGAGGTGAGCAGCCCCAGCATTTT. It specifies CASSLAGGGEQPQHF.

CDR3 sequence reads: CASSSGRPPVLAGYTF. Here the CDR3 DNA reads TGTGCCAGCAGCTCAGGGCGCCCGCCTGTGTTGGCTGGCTACACCTTC. The chain carries TRBV11-2 and TRBJ1-2, with D perhaps matching TRBD1 (5 bases). From germline, CDR1 is SGHAT and CDR2 FQNNGV. Trimming removed 4 bases from V and 7 bases from J, with 22 bases in between. The CDR3 contains 16 residues.

The rearrangement joins TRBV9 to TRBJ1-4; tentative D call: TRBD1 (6 bases). The CDR3 sequence is 18 residues long. Germline V gene data show CDR1 as SGDLS and CDR2 as YYNGEE. V lost 2 bases and J lost 6, with 23 bases in between. CDR3: CASSVQLQGGKTHEKLFF. The CDR3, as DNA: TGTGCCAGCAGCGTTCAACTACAGGGAGGGAAGACCCATGAAAAACTGTTTTTT.

V gene TRBV6-5 combines with J gene TRBJ1-2, with TRBD1 identical over 7 bases. The CDR3 is 15 residues long. Germline CDR1 and CDR2: MNHEY and SVGAGI. V shed 0 bases and J 7 bases; nucleotides not matched to a gene: 8. The CDR3 DNA follows: TGTGCCAGCAGTTACTCTCCAGGGGGGAGGTCTGGCTACACCTTC. Translating gives CASSYSPGGRSGYTF.

V usage is TRBV15 and J usage is TRBJ2-7; 9 positions match TRBD1. Germline assignment: CDR1 LNHNV and CDR2 YYDKDF (reference sequence). The J segment lost 7 bases and the V segment lost 3 bases, leaving 10 bases of the junction unmatched. This CDR3 is built from 15 residues. The chain's CDR3 is CATSRAGTGSVEQYF. CDR3 DNA: TGTGCCACCAGCAGGGCCGGGACAGGGTCTGTTGAGCAGTACTTC.

This rearrangement joins TRBV5-4 to TRBJ2-4; 12 bases map to TRBD2. Per germline, CDR1 SGHNT and CDR2 YYREEE (reference sequence). The CDR3 is made up of 17 amino acids. J was trimmed by 6 bases and V by 0 bases; bases with no gene match: 7. CDR3 residues: CASSLGLAGGPVNIQYF. The CDR3 bases are TGTGCCAGCAGCTTGGGGCTAGCGGGAGGGCCGGTAAACATTCAGTACTTC.

The genes are TRBV5-6 and TRBJ2-3, with D perhaps assigned TRBD1 or TRBD2 (5 bases each). The CDR3 consists of 17 residues. The V gene's germline CDR1 is SGHDT and CDR2 YYEEEE. V shed 4 bases and J shed 0 bases, with 18 bases lying between them. This chain's CDR3 is CASSNWGGQISTDTQYF. DNA for the CDR3: TGTGCCAGCAGCAACTGGGGCGGGCAAATTAGCACAGATACGCAGTATTTT.

This sequence joins TRBV6-5 and TRBJ2-5; D may be TRBD2 (6 bases). V was pared by 8 bases and J by 0 bases, with 10 bases between. The CDR3 is 13 amino acids. From germline, CDR1 is MNHEY and CDR2 SVGAGI. The CDR3, as DNA: TGTGCCAGCTCCCGGGACTACCAAGAGACCCAGTACTTC. Translation: CASSRDYQETQYF.

The chain has TRBV18 and TRBJ1-2, with TRBD1 matching over 8 bases. This CDR3 region has 16 residues. The germline V gene encodes CDR1 KGHSH and CDR2 LQKENI. J lost 4 bases, V lost 6 bases, and 13 bases had no gene match. CDR3 bases: TGTGCCAGCTCCTCTGCGGTCATTACAGGGGGCTATGGCTACACCTTC. Residues: CASSSAVITGGYGYTF.